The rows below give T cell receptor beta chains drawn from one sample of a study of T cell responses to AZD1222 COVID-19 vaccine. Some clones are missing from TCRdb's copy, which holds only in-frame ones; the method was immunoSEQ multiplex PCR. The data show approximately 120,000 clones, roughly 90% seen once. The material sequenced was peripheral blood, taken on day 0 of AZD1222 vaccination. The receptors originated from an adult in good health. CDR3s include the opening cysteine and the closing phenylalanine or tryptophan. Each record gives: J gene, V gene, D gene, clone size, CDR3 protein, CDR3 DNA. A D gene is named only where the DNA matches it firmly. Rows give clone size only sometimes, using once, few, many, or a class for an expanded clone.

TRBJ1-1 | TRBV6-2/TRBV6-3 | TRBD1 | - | CASSYSGTETEAFF | TGTGCCAGCAGTTACTCGGGGACAGAAACTGAAGCTTTCTTT
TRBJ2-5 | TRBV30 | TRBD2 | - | CAWMGGGDETQYF | TGTGCCTGGATGGGGGGAGGGGATGAGACCCAGTACTTC
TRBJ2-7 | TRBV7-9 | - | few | CASSPSYEQYF | TGTGCCAGCAGCCCCTCCTACGAGCAGTACTTC
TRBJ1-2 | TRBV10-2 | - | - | CASSEETVTNYGYTF | TGCGCCAGCAGTGAGGAGACAGTCACTAACTATGGCTACACCTTC
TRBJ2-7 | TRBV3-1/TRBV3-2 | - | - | CASSQGGRGNEQYF | TGTGCCAGCAGCCAAGGGGGGCGCGGGAACGAGCAGTACTTC
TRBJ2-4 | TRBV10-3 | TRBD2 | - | CAISDTSGLAKNIQYF | TGTGCCATCAGTGATACTAGCGGACTAGCCAAAAACATTCAGTACTTC
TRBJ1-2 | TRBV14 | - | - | CASSQVTTGGYTF | TGTGCCAGCAGCCAAGTAACGACAGGTGGCTACACCTTC
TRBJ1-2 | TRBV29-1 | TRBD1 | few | CSGGTGSGYTF | TGCAGCGGCGGGACAGGGAGTGGCTACACCTTC
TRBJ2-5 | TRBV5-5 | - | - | CASSFRRMGQIETQYF | TGTGCCAGCAGCTTTAGGCGGATGGGTCAAATAGAGACCCAGTACTTC
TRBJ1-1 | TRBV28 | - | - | CASSLFTGQAFF | TGTGCCAGCAGTTTATTTACGGGGCAAGCTTTCTTT
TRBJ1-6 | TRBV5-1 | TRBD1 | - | CASSLGPGGMDSPLHF | TGCGCCAGCAGCTTGGGGCCAGGGGGGATGGATTCACCCCTCCACTTT
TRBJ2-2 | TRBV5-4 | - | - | CASSLEVSETGELFF | TGTGCCAGCAGCTTGGAAGTTTCGGAGACCGGGGAGCTGTTTTTT
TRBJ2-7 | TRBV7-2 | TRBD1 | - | CASSLDLVRQGASYEQYF | TGTGCCAGCAGCTTAGACCTTGTTCGACAGGGGGCATCGTACGAGCAGTACTTC
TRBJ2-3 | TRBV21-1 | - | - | CASSKTLGAVLSMFTQYF | TGTGCCAGCAGCAAAACCCTGGGAGCGGTTCTTAGTATGTTTACGCAGTATTTT
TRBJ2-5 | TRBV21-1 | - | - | CASSEGEGLAGPEEQETQYF | TGTGCCAGCAGTGAAGGGGAAGGACTAGCGGGCCCTGAAGAACAAGAGACCCAGTACTTC
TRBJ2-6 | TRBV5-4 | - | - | CASSPARGANVLTF | TGTGCCAGCAGCCCGGCGCGTGGGGCCAACGTCCTGACTTTC
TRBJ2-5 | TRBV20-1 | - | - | CSAKIAETQYF | TGCAGTGCAAAAATTGCGGAGACCCAGTACTTC
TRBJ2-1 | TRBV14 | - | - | CASSTYNEQFF | TGTGCCAGCAGCACTTACAATGAGCAGTTCTTC
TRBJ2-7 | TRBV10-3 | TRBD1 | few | CAISAPQGQAYEQYF | TGTGCCATCAGCGCTCCCCAGGGACAGGCCTACGAGCAGTACTTC
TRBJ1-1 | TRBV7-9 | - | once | CASSLEGHGTEAFF | TGTGCCAGCAGCTTAGAAGGGCACGGCACTGAAGCTTTCTTT
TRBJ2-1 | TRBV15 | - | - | CATSIDNEQFF | TGTGCCACCAGCATCGACAATGAGCAGTTCTTC
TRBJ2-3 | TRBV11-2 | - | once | CASSPDRTTQYF | TGTGCCAGCAGCCCCGACAGGACTACGCAGTATTTT
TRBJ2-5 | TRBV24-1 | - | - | CATSAGDSSQETQYF | TGTGCCACCAGTGCGGGGGACAGTTCACAAGAGACCCAGTACTTC
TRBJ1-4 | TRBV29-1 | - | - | CSVYGSSSGEKLFF | TGCAGCGTTTACGGTTCTTCCAGCGGGGAAAAACTGTTTTTT
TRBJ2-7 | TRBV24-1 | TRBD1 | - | CATSDDRVNEQYF | TGTGCCACCAGTGATGACAGGGTGAACGAGCAGTACTTC
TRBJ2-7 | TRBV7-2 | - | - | CASSLVMDYEQYF | TGTGCCAGCAGCTTAGTCATGGACTACGAGCAGTACTTC
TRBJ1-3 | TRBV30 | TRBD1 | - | CAWSVPRGLGGNTIYF | TGTGCCTGGAGTGTACCTAGGGGGCTCGGAGGAAACACCATATATTTT
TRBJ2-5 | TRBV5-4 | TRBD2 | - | CASSTPAGEQETQYF | TGTGCCAGCAGCACCCCGGCGGGGGAGCAAGAGACCCAGTACTTC
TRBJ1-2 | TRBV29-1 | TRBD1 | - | CSVGDLTGGSYTF | TGCAGCGTTGGCGACCTTACAGGGGGAAGCTACACCTTC
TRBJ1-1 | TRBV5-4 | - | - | CASSWGAEAFF | TGTGCCAGCAGCTGGGGGGCTGAAGCTTTCTTT
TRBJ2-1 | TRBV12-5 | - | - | CASGLVLGGSYNEQFF | TGTGCTAGTGGTTTGGTACTCGGGGGATCCTACAATGAGCAGTTCTTC
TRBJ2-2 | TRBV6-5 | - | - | CASSPTGVGTGELFF | TGTGCCAGCAGTCCTACGGGAGTGGGGACCGGGGAGCTGTTTTTT